The sequence of this T cell receptor (beta chain) was determined in a study of OX40 agonist ivuxolimab in advanced cancers. About the study: There were three patients with partial responses, one having hepatocellular carcinoma and two cutaneous melanoma.

The protocol was immunoSEQ multiplex PCR, while the TCRdb copy is restricted to in-frame clones and leaves out a portion. The sample lists over 85,000 clones, more than 85% occurring once. This CDR3 contains 15 residues. The germline CDR1 and CDR2 sequences are SGDLS and YYNGEE. The V and J ends lost 0 bases and 3 bases respectively, with 11 bases between them. This clone was observed once. Source: CD4+ or CD8+ T cells sorted from blood, taken in a trial of the OX40 agonist ivuxolimab. This TCR came from an adult with an advanced solid tumor such as melanoma, head and neck, liver or kidney cancer. The chain is built from TRBV9 and TRBJ2-3; tentatively, D is TRBD2 (5 bases). This CDR3 reads CASSVAGIDTDTQYF. DNA of the CDR3: TGTGCCAGCAGCGTAGCCGGGATAGATACAGATACGCAGTATTTT.